This is a list of T cell receptor beta chains from one sample in a study of early T cells in non-severe SARS-CoV-2 infection. From the 5' RACE reads, TCRdb called clonotypes with MiXCR, one entry per CDR3 protein. The top ten hold 15% to 20% of the sample, which has 20,000 to 25,000 distinct CDR3 sequences, about 4.7% seen once. The source material was whole blood. The receptors derive from an adult who was a healthcare worker with PCR-confirmed SARS-CoV-2 infection or an uninfected control (not recorded which). CDR3s include the opening cysteine and the closing phenylalanine or tryptophan. The D gene is left open where the match is weak. Size values are once, few and many counts, or a class for expanded clones, and some rows have none.

abundance	j_gene	v_gene	d_gene	CDR3aa	CDR3nt
many	TRBJ1-6	TRBV12-3/TRBV12-4	NA	CASSRDKSPLHF	TGTGCCAGCAGTCGCGACAAGTCACCCCTCCACTTT
many	TRBJ1-4	TRBV2	NA	CASSEREKLFF	TGTGCCAGCAGTGAACGTGAAAAACTGTTTTTT
few	TRBJ1-5	TRBV2	NA	CASSRDSNQPQHF	TGTGCCAGCAGTCGGGATAGCAATCAGCCCCAGCATTTT
few	TRBJ1-6	TRBV4-2	NA	CASSQEPSGGYSPLHF	TGTGCCAGCAGCCAAGAGCCCTCGGGGGGTTATTCACCCCTCCACTTT
NA	TRBJ2-3	TRBV18	NA	CASSPGVLADTQYF	TGTGCCAGCTCACCAGGGGTCTTGGCAGATACGCAGTATTTT
medium-sized	TRBJ1-1	TRBV6-2/TRBV6-3	NA	CASSYRLGAFF	TGTGCCAGCAGTTACAGGCTGGGAGCTTTCTTT
NA	TRBJ1-2	TRBV29-1	TRBD1	CSVIQGNHGYTF	TGCAGCGTTATACAGGGGAATCATGGCTACACCTTC
NA	TRBJ1-2	TRBV5-1	NA	CASRETGPLYGYTF	TGCGCCAGCAGAGAGACAGGCCCCCTCTATGGCTACACCTTC
medium-sized	TRBJ2-7	TRBV6-6	NA	CASSSYYEQYF	TGTGCCAGCAGTTCGTACTACGAGCAGTACTTC
many	TRBJ2-7	TRBV6-6	TRBD1	CASSSGPGTGAYEQYF	TGTGCCAGCAGTTCGGGGCCCGGGACAGGGGCCTACGAGCAGTACTTC